This TCR beta chain was documented in a study of T cell responses to AZD1222 COVID-19 vaccine. Study-level results: Clonal diversity was possibly underestimated; the donors were predominantly white British and more often female.

Notes on this clone: Its antigen remains unknown.

Libraries were prepared by immunoSEQ multiplex PCR; TCRdb keeps only in-frame clonotypes and omits some of them. The sample comprises over 150,000 clones, just over 85% of which are singletons, and around 10% rests with the top ten. The CDR3 is made up of 14 amino acids. Germline lookup yields CDR1 MNHNY and CDR2 SVGAGI (reference sequence). J was trimmed by 6 bases and V by 10 bases; bases with no gene match: 11. Pooled samples include second doses given at about 4 or 12 weeks. The TCR was taken from an adult who received the AZD1222 COVID-19 vaccine. The chain combines TRBV6-6 with TRBJ1-4; 7 bases agree with TRBD1. The material sequenced was peripheral blood, taken 28 days after the second AZD1222 dose. The CDR3 protein is CATATEGAYEKLFF. The CDR3 region has the DNA TGTGCCACAGCTACAGAGGGGGCCTATGAAAAACTGTTTTTT.